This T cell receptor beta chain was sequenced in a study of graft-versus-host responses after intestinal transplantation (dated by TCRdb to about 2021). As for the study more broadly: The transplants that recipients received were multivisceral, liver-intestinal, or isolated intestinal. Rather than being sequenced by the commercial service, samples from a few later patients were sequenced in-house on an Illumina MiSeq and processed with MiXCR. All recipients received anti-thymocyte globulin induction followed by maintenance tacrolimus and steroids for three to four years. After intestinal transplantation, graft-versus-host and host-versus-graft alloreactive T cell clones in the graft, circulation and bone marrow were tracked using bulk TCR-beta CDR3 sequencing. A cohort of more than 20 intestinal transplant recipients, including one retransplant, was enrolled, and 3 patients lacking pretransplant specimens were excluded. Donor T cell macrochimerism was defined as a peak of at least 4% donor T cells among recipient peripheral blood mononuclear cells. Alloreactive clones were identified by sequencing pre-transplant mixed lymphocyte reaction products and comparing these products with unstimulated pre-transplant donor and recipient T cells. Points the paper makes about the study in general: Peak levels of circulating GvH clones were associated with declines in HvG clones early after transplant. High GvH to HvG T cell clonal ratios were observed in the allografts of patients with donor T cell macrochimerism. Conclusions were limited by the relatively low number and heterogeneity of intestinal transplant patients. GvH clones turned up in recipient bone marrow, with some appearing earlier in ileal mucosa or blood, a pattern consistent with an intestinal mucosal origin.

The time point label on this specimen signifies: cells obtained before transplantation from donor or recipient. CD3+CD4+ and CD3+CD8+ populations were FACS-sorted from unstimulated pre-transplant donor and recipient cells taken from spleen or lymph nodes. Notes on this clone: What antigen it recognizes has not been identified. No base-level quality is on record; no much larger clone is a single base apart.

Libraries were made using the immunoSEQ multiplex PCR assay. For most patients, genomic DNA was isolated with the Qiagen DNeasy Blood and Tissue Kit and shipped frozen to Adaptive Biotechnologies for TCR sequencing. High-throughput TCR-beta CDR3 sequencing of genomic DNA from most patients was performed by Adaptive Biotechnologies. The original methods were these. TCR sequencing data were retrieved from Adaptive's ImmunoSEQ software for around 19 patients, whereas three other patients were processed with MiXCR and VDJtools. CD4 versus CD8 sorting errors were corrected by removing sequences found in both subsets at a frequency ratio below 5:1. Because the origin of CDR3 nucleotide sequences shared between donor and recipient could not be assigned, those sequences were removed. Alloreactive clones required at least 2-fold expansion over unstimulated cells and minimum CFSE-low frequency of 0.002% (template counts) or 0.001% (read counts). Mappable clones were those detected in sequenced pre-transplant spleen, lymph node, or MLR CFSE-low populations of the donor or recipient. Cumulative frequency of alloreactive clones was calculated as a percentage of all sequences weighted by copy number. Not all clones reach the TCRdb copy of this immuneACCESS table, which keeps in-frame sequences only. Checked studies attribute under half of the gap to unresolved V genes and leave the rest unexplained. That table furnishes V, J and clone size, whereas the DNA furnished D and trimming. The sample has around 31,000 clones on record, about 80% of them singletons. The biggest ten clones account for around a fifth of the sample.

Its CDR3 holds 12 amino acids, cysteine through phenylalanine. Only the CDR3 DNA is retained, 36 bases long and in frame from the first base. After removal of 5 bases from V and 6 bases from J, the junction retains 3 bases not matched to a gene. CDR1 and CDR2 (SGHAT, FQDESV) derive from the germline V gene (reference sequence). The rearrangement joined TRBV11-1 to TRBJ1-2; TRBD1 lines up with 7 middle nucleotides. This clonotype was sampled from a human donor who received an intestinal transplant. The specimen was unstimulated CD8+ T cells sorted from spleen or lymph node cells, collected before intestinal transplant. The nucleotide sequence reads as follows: TGTGCCAGCAGCCACGGGACAGATGGCTACACCTTC. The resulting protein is CASSHGTDGYTF.